This TCR beta chain was recovered during a study of blood T cell repertoires in COVID-19. Study background: Acute-phase and convalescent COVID-19 samples originated in the United States, Italy and Spain.

Assay: immunoSEQ multiplex PCR; the TCRdb copy retains only in-frame clones and omits some. The repertoire consists of tens of thousands of clones, with under 95% occurring once and the leading ten covering about 2.5%. The CDR3 has 17 residues. The germline CDR1 and CDR2 sequences are SGHRS and YFSETQ. V was clipped by 3 bases and J by 0 bases; unmatched bases: 8. The TCR sequence derives from a human donor with active COVID-19. The donor label of this sample is uncertain. Material: peripheral blood. The rearrangement links TRBV5-1 to TRBJ2-1, with 8 bases fitting TRBD2. The CDR3 region is CASSSLAGTVSYNEQFF. The CDR3 DNA sequence: TGCGCCAGCAGCTCTTTAGCGGGGACTGTCTCCTACAATGAGCAGTTCTTC.